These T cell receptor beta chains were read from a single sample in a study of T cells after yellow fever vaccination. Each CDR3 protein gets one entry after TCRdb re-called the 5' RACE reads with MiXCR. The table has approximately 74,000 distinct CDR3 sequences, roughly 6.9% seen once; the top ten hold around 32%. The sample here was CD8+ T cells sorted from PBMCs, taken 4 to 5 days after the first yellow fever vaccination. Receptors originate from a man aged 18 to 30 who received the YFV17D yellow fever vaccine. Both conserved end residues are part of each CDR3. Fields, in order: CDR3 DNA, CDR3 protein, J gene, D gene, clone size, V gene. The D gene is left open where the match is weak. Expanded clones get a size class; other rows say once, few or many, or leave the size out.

TGTGCCAGCAGCTTCGGGGCGGGTAATGAGCAGTTCTTC	CASSFGAGNEQFF	TRBJ2-1	NA	many	TRBV7-6
TGCGCCAGCAGCCAAGAAGGAGTCTCGGATGGCTACACCTTC	CASSQEGVSDGYTF	TRBJ1-2	NA	NA	TRBV4-1
TGCGCCAGCAGCCTCAATACACAAGAGACCCAGTACTTC	CASSLNTQETQYF	TRBJ2-5	NA	many	TRBV4-1
TGTGCCAGCAGACCTTGGAGGGACACAGATATGCAGTATTTT	CASRPWRDTDMQYF	TRBJ2-3	NA	NA	TRBV14
TGTGCCAGCAGCTTATGGTCGGGAAATGAAAAACTGTTTTTT	CASSLWSGNEKLFF	TRBJ1-4	NA	many	TRBV7-9
TGTGCCAGCAGCTTAAGTCTGAACACCGGGGAGCTGTTTTTT	CASSLSLNTGELFF	TRBJ2-2	NA	few	TRBV7-3
TGTGCCAGCAGCATAACGACGGAGACCCAGTACTTC	CASSITTETQYF	TRBJ2-5	NA	many	TRBV12-3/TRBV12-4
TGCGCCAGCAGCCAAGAAGGACAGAGACGAAAACTGTTTTTT	CASSQEGQRRKLFF	TRBJ1-4	NA	many	TRBV4-1
TGTGCCAGCTCACCGGGACAGGGGGGTTTGGTGCAGTTCTTC	CASSPGQGGLVQFF	TRBJ2-1	TRBD1	few	TRBV18
TGTGCCAGCAGCTTAGTCGTACTAGTCGACGAGCAGTACTTC	CASSLVVLVDEQYF	TRBJ2-7	NA	many	TRBV7-8
TGCGCCAGCAGCCCCCCCGGGACAGCTTTACACTATGGCTACACCTTC	CASSPPGTALHYGYTF	TRBJ1-2	TRBD1	many	TRBV5-1
TGCGCCAGCAGCCAAGACTTATCGGGGGACCTACTCATGGATACGCAGTATTTT	CASSQDLSGDLLMDTQYF	TRBJ2-3	NA	many	TRBV4-3
TGTGCCAGCAGCTTAGCTCCAGGGGCCTACGAGCAGTACTTC	CASSLAPGAYEQYF	TRBJ2-7	NA	NA	TRBV7-2
TGTGCCAGCAGCCCCATGGTCGGGGACTACAATGAGCAGTTCTTC	CASSPMVGDYNEQFF	TRBJ2-1	NA	NA	TRBV7-6
TGTGCCAGCAGCTATCTGGCTGGTGGCTCCTACAATGAGCAGTTCTTC	CASSYLAGGSYNEQFF	TRBJ2-1	NA	NA	TRBV6-5
TGTGCCAGCAGTTTCCCGGACAGCGCCTACGAGCAGTACTTC	CASSFPDSAYEQYF	TRBJ2-7	NA	NA	TRBV12-3/TRBV12-4
TGTGCCAGCACCCTGGGGCGAAGAGGGGTCACAGATACGCAGTATTTT	CASTLGRRGVTDTQYF	TRBJ2-3	NA	many	TRBV7-8
TGTGCCAGCAGTCTACGGACGGGGAGCTCCTACAATGAGCAGTTCTTC	CASSLRTGSSYNEQFF	TRBJ2-1	NA	many	TRBV27
TGTGCCAGCAGCCAAGTTCCGCCAGAAATAGACAGGGAAGAGCAGTTCTTC	CASSQVPPEIDREEQFF	TRBJ2-1	TRBD1	few	TRBV3-1
TGTGCCACCAGCTTGGGGGTAGCGGGGCCTAAATTCCAAGAGACCCAGTACTTC	CATSLGVAGPKFQETQYF	TRBJ2-5	TRBD2	many	TRBV15
TGCGCCAGCAGCCAAACCTCTGGAGGGTACAATCAGCCCCAGCATTTT	CASSQTSGGYNQPQHF	TRBJ1-5	NA	few	TRBV4-3
TGTGCCAGCAGCTACACAGGGATTGTGGCCAACGTCCTGACTTTC	CASSYTGIVANVLTF	TRBJ2-6	NA	few	TRBV7-9
TGCAGTGCTATAAGCGGGGTTATCCGAGGGGAGCAGTTCTTC	CSAISGVIRGEQFF	TRBJ2-1	TRBD2	NA	TRBV20-1
TGTGCCAGTAGTAAAACAGTGTCTCAGCCCCAGCATTTT	CASSKTVSQPQHF	TRBJ1-5	NA	NA	TRBV19
TGTGCCAGCTTAACTTCCTTCAGGGTGAGAACTGAAGCTTTCTTT	CASLTSFRVRTEAFF	TRBJ1-1	NA	NA	TRBV7-2
TGCGCCAGCAGCTTCGGGAGATATGGCGGGGGGGCCAGGAATGAGCAGTTCTTC	CASSFGRYGGGARNEQFF	TRBJ2-1	TRBD2	once	TRBV5-1
TGTGCCAGCAGCTGGGAAGTAGGACAGGATCAGGGAACTGAAGCTTTCTTT	CASSWEVGQDQGTEAFF	TRBJ1-1	TRBD1	NA	TRBV7-9
TGCGCCAGCAGCCACCCTCGGTCCGTCCCTTCGGATATCGGGTCCTACAATGAGCAGTTCTTC	CASSHPRSVPSDIGSYNEQFF	TRBJ2-1	NA	NA	TRBV4-1
TGTGCCAGCAGCTTAGGTCCGCGGGCCTACACAGATACGCAGTATTTT	CASSLGPRAYTDTQYF	TRBJ2-3	NA	few	TRBV7-8
TGTGCCAGCATCCAGGCCGAGAGCTCCTACAATGAGCAGTTCTTC	CASIQAESSYNEQFF	TRBJ2-1	NA	NA	TRBV5-4
TGTGCCAGCAGCTCTAGATCTCTCGGAGCCTCCTACGAGCAGTACTTC	CASSSRSLGASYEQYF	TRBJ2-7	NA	NA	TRBV11-2
TGTGCCACCAGACCAGGGGGCTTAGAGACCCAGTACTTC	CATRPGGLETQYF	TRBJ2-5	TRBD1	NA	TRBV15
TGCGCCAGCAGCCAAGAGGACGCCCGAGAAGGTTACGAGCAGTACTTC	CASSQEDAREGYEQYF	TRBJ2-7	NA	many	TRBV4-1
TGTGCCTGGAGAACCTTCTCTGGAAACACCATATATTTT	CAWRTFSGNTIYF	TRBJ1-3	NA	few	TRBV30